The sequence of this T cell receptor beta chain was determined in a study of OX40 agonist ivuxolimab in advanced cancers. About the research overall: Dose-escalation patients had hepatocellular carcinoma, melanoma, renal cell or head and neck cancer.

Repertoires were generated with immunoSEQ multiplex PCR, while TCRdb's copy carries only in-frame clones and drops some. The sample has 30,000 to 35,000 clones, approximately 90% seen once. This clone appeared once. The antigen is undetermined. Germline-derived CDR1 and CDR2 are SGHAT and FQDESV (reference sequence). The V gene end was trimmed by 5 bases and the J gene end by 5 bases; junction bases not matched to a gene: 3. CDR3 size: 12 residues. Overall study results and limits: More expanded clones were seen, on average, in CD8+ T cells than in CD4+.

This rearrangement joins TRBV11-1 to TRBJ2-7; TRBD1 agrees at 7 bases. This sequence originates from an adult with an advanced solid tumor such as melanoma, head and neck, liver or kidney cancer. The input for sequencing was CD4+ or CD8+ T cells sorted from blood, taken in a trial of the OX40 agonist ivuxolimab. For the CDR3, the DNA is TGTGCCAGCAGCCAAACAGGGGACGAGCAGTACTTC. It is translated as CASSQTGDEQYF.